A selection of T cell receptor beta chains follows, all from one sample in a study of cytomegalovirus exposure and HLA in healthy donors. The assay was immunoSEQ multiplex PCR, and TCRdb's table has in-frame clones only and misses some. In the table there are 150,000 or so clones, about 80% of which are singletons. The specimen was PBMCs. The source of these receptors is a woman aged 40 to 49 in good health and CMV-seronegative. Both conserved end residues are part of each CDR3. A D gene is named only where the DNA matches it firmly. The size entry is marked missing in some rows and otherwise reads once, few, many or a size class.

clone size	D gene	V gene	J gene	CDR3 protein	CDR3 DNA
.	.	TRBV6-5	TRBJ2-1	CASSPTDSYNEQFF	TGTGCCAGCAGCCCTACGGACAGCTACAATGAGCAGTTCTTC
few	.	TRBV28	TRBJ2-7	CASSFPGRAEQYF	TGTGCCAGCAGTTTCCCGGGAAGGGCCGAGCAGTACTTC
.	.	TRBV7-8	TRBJ1-6	CASSLTGGSGSPLHF	TGTGCCAGCAGCTTAACGGGGGGTTCGGGTTCACCCCTCCACTTT
.	.	TRBV28	TRBJ1-1	CASSPSMDTEAFF	TGTGCCAGCAGTCCGTCGATGGACACTGAGGCTTTCTTT
.	TRBD2	TRBV5-1	TRBJ2-2	CASSAPAASGTLTGELFF	TGCGCCAGCAGCGCCCCGGCGGCTAGCGGGACCCTGACCGGGGAGCTGTTTTTT
.	.	TRBV19	TRBJ2-3	CASSIRHTTDTQYF	TGTGCCAGTAGTATCAGACATACTACAGATACGCAGTATTTT
few	TRBD1	TRBV7-9	TRBJ1-1	CASSEGSRGQDTEAFF	TGTGCCAGCAGTGAAGGTTCCAGGGGGCAGGATACTGAAGCTTTCTTT
.	TRBD1	TRBV6-6	TRBJ2-7	CASSYPYGTGDYEQYF	TGTGCCAGCAGTTATCCCTACGGGACAGGGGATTACGAGCAGTACTTC
few	.	TRBV28	TRBJ1-2	CASSSRLTRPWGYTF	TGTGCCAGCAGTTCCCGACTCACACGACCATGGGGCTACACCTTC
.	TRBD1	TRBV6-6	TRBJ2-7	CASSYGGQGLYEQYF	TGTGCCAGCAGTTACGGGGGACAGGGTCTCTACGAGCAGTACTTC
.	TRBD1	TRBV5-6	TRBJ2-1	CASSGGQGYRYNEQFF	TGTGCCAGCAGCGGCGGACAGGGATATAGGTACAATGAGCAGTTCTTC
.	.	TRBV4-1	TRBJ2-1	CASSQDERNEQFF	TGCGCCAGCAGCCAAGATGAGCGCAATGAGCAGTTCTTC
.	TRBD1	TRBV9	TRBJ1-5	CASSGHEGQGALSNQPQHF	TGTGCCAGCAGCGGACACGAGGGACAGGGGGCGCTTAGCAATCAGCCCCAGCATTTT
.	TRBD1	TRBV27	TRBJ2-7	CASSFTGEEQYF	TGTGCCAGCAGTTTCACAGGGGAAGAGCAGTACTTC
.	TRBD1	TRBV28	TRBJ1-5	CASRPQGAGNQPQHF	TGTGCCAGCAGGCCACAGGGGGCCGGGAATCAGCCCCAGCATTTT
.	TRBD2	TRBV6-5	TRBJ2-7	CASSYWEGSYEQYF	TGTGCCAGCAGTTACTGGGAGGGTAGCTACGAGCAGTACTTC
.	TRBD1	TRBV5-1	TRBJ1-1	CASRTGGSGTEAFF	TGCGCCAGCAGAACAGGGGGTAGCGGCACTGAAGCTTTCTTT
few	.	TRBV19	TRBJ2-2	CASTESDTGELFF	TGTGCCAGTACGGAAAGCGATACCGGGGAGCTGTTTTTT
.	.	TRBV11-3	TRBJ2-5	CASSYDRQETQYF	TGTGCCAGCAGCTACGACAGACAAGAGACCCAGTACTTC
.	.	TRBV5-1	TRBJ1-4	CASSLGQFREKLFF	TGCGCCAGCAGCTTGGGACAGTTTCGGGAAAAACTGTTTTTT
.	.	TRBV11-2	TRBJ1-5	CASSLFSVDQPQHF	TGTGCCAGCAGCTTATTTTCCGTCGATCAGCCCCAGCATTTT
.	TRBD1	TRBV10-3	TRBJ1-1	CAISDSAGGLNTEAFF	TGTGCCATCAGTGACTCGGCAGGGGGCTTGAACACTGAAGCTTTCTTT
.	TRBD2	TRBV7-9	TRBJ2-1	CASSLVPGAGFLYNEQFF	TGTGCCAGCAGCTTAGTGCCGGGAGCGGGGTTCCTGTACAATGAGCAGTTCTTC
.	TRBD2	TRBV5-1	TRBJ2-3	CASSFRTSGITDTQYF	TGCGCCAGCAGCTTTCGGACTAGCGGGATTACAGATACGCAGTATTTT
.	.	TRBV19	TRBJ2-3	CASSLGPDTDTQYF	TGTGCCAGTAGTCTAGGGCCCGACACAGATACGCAGTATTTT
.	.	TRBV4-1	TRBJ2-6	CASSSHRQVLLQHSGANVLTF	TGCGCCAGCAGCTCTCACCGACAGGTGTTACTCCAACACTCTGGGGCCAACGTCCTGACTTTC
.	.	TRBV6-5	TRBJ1-1	CASSYSLVGTEAFF	TGTGCCAGCAGTTACTCATTGGTCGGCACTGAAGCTTTCTTT
.	.	TRBV7-2	TRBJ1-2	CASSADTYYGYTF	TGTGCCAGCAGCGCAGACACTTACTATGGCTACACCTTC
.	TRBD1	TRBV6-1	TRBJ1-2	CASTPGQGDYGYTF	TGTGCCAGCACCCCGGGACAGGGTGACTATGGCTACACCTTC
.	.	TRBV7-6	TRBJ2-3	CASSPLREGTQYF	TGTGCCAGCAGCCCCCTACGGGAAGGGACGCAGTATTTT
.	TRBD1	TRBV2	TRBJ1-1	CASSESGTGNTEAFF	TGTGCCAGCAGTGAATCTGGGACAGGGAACACTGAAGCTTTCTTT
few	.	TRBV19	TRBJ1-1	CASSIAEALNTEAFF	TGTGCCAGTAGTATAGCGGAGGCCTTGAACACTGAAGCTTTCTTT
.	.	TRBV9	TRBJ2-5	CASSTGRTGTHIGETQYF	TGTGCCAGTAGCACGGGGAGGACCGGGACCCATATTGGGGAGACCCAGTACTTC
.	.	TRBV2	TRBJ1-6	CASRGVDSPLHF	TGTGCCAGCAGGGGCGTTGATTCACCCCTCCACTTT
.	TRBD1	TRBV7-8	TRBJ2-7	CASSPRTGASRSQFRYEQYF	TGTGCCAGCAGCCCAAGGACAGGGGCGTCACGGAGTCAATTTCGCTACGAGCAGTACTTC
.	.	TRBV5-6	TRBJ2-6	CASSFTYSGANVLTF	TGTGCCAGCAGCTTTACATACTCTGGGGCCAACGTCCTGACTTTC
.	TRBD1	TRBV19	TRBJ2-7	CASTPGTDYEQYF	TGTGCCAGTACCCCCGGGACAGATTACGAGCAGTACTTC
once	.	TRBV6-6	TRBJ2-3	CASSQATDTQYF	TGTGCCAGCAGCCAAGCCACAGATACGCAGTATTTT
.	TRBD1	TRBV27	TRBJ2-7	CASSLYGQGRYEQYF	TGTGCCAGCAGTTTATATGGACAGGGGCGCTACGAGCAGTACTTC
.	TRBD1	TRBV6-6	TRBJ2-2	CASRGTGRATGELFF	TGTGCCAGCAGAGGGACAGGGAGGGCCACCGGGGAGCTGTTTTTT
.	TRBD2	TRBV7-3	TRBJ2-7	CASSSGLAGVSEQYF	TGTGCCAGCAGCTCTGGACTAGCGGGAGTGTCCGAGCAGTACTTC
.	TRBD1	TRBV11-3	TRBJ2-6	CASSQGAGGSGANVLTF	TGTGCCAGCAGCCAAGGGGCAGGGGGCTCTGGGGCCAACGTCCTGACTTTC
.	TRBD2	TRBV6-1	TRBJ2-3	CASSVGGSTDTQYF	TGTGCCAGCAGTGTGGGCGGGAGCACCGATACGCAGTATTTT
.	TRBD1	TRBV30	TRBJ2-7	CAWSPWDSTYEQYF	TGTGCCTGGAGTCCCTGGGACAGTACCTACGAGCAGTACTTC
.	.	TRBV5-5	TRBJ1-5	CASSLWEGPNQPQHF	TGTGCCAGCAGCTTGTGGGAGGGACCCAATCAGCCCCAGCATTTT
.	.	TRBV9	TRBJ2-7	CASSVSPGSYEQYF	TGTGCCAGCAGCGTATCCCCAGGGTCCTACGAGCAGTACTTC
.	.	TRBV9	TRBJ2-1	CASSPEVRNHYNEQFF	TGTGCCAGCAGCCCCGAGGTCCGGAATCACTACAATGAGCAGTTCTTC
.	.	TRBV7-6	TRBJ1-3	CASRSDRISGNTIYF	TGTGCCAGCAGATCGGACAGAATCTCTGGAAACACCATATATTTT
once	TRBD1	TRBV5-1	TRBJ2-7	CASSLGMWTGRYEQYF	TGCGCCAGCAGCTTGGGAATGTGGACAGGGCGCTACGAGCAGTACTTC
.	TRBD1	TRBV2	TRBJ1-4	CASNTGGLNEKLFF	TGTGCCAGCAACACAGGGGGCCTGAATGAAAAACTGTTTTTT
.	TRBD1	TRBV10-3	TRBJ1-5	CAISAGQGEMQPQHF	TGTGCCATCAGTGCGGGACAGGGGGAAATGCAGCCCCAGCATTTT
.	.	TRBV28	TRBJ2-7	CASSHPQYPEQYF	TGTGCCAGCAGCCATCCTCAGTATCCCGAGCAGTACTTC
.	TRBD1	TRBV6-6	TRBJ2-7	CASSDLGPTGDEQYF	TGTGCCAGCAGTGACTTGGGCCCAACAGGGGACGAGCAGTACTTC
.	TRBD2	TRBV7-3	TRBJ2-7	CASSSASGRVYEQYF	TGTGCCAGCAGCTCTGCCAGCGGGAGGGTTTACGAGCAGTACTTC
.	.	TRBV5-5	TRBJ2-7	CASSLSLAASYEQYF	TGTGCCAGCAGCTTGAGTTTAGCGGCCTCCTACGAGCAGTACTTC
.	.	TRBV5-1	TRBJ2-7	CASSLMPGEYEQYF	TGCGCCAGCAGCTTGATGCCAGGGGAGTACGAGCAGTACTTC
.	.	TRBV2	TRBJ2-7	CASNVGQGIQSEQYF	TGTGCCAGCAATGTGGGGCAGGGCATTCAGTCCGAGCAGTACTTC
.	.	TRBV5-1	TRBJ2-3	CASSRSDTTDTQYF	TGCGCCAGCAGCCGCTCGGACACAACAGATACGCAGTATTTT
.	.	TRBV7-2	TRBJ2-7	CASSPRRAYEQYF	TGTGCCAGCAGCCCTCGGAGGGCCTACGAGCAGTACTTC
.	TRBD1	TRBV7-9	TRBJ2-7	CASSLVDRDDEQYF	TGTGCCAGCAGCCTAGTAGACAGGGACGACGAGCAGTACTTC